A single sample is the source of the 28 T cell receptor beta chains below, sequenced in a study of tumor-infiltrating lymphocytes in primary liver carcinoma (dated by TCRdb to the late 2010s). The sequencer was an Illumina HiSeq 2500. Using a constant-region primer and ProtoScript II reverse transcriptase, TCRbeta-specific cDNA was reverse-transcribed from approximately 500 ng total RNA. TCRbeta libraries were built with three nested multiplex PCR rounds, a slightly modified ARM-PCR procedure. Each of the first two PCR rounds ran for approximately 10 cycles and used multiplex TRBV1-TRBV30 forward primers together with a Cbeta reverse primer. TCRdb reworked the public reads: Q25 trimming with fastp, MiXCR clone assembly, productive beta chains retained. Every CDR3 protein is listed once, alongside the most common genes and DNA of its rows. The sample has over 95,000 distinct CDR3 sequences on record, approximately 71% of them singletons. The top ten constitute 9.5% of the sample.

Total RNA and DNA were co-extracted without cell sorting from roughly 20-30 mg of bulk tissue using the AllPrep DNA/RNA mini kit. Sequences were obtained from liver tumor tissue from sampling region 5. This sample's cell subset or site label indicates: tumor region T5, tumor centre. These receptors were taken from a woman aged 55-70 years with primary liver carcinoma and hepatitis B virus infection.

This clonotype has more than one count but fewer than ten. The gene calls are TRBV5-1 and TRBJ2-1; tentatively, D is TRBD1 (5 bases). This CDR3 has 15 amino acids. Germline V gene data show CDR1 as SGHRS and CDR2 as YFSETQ. Between the trimmed V and J ends, which lost 0 bases and 3 bases, there was a span of 10 bases. The CDR3 spells CASSLGQSFYNEQFF. The DNA of the CDR3 is TGCGCCAGCAGCTTGGGACAGAGTTTCTACAATGAGCAGTTCTTC.

With respect to this clonotype: The conserved final phenylalanine or tryptophan is absent from the CDR3, which likely points to a read error. The CDR3 DNA is TGTGCCAGCAATGAGGAAGGGTTCGGAGGGACCCTCCACACT. This sequence encodes CASNEEGFGGTLHT. J is TRBJ1-6 and V is TRBV6-1; D uncertain. The CDR3 length is 14 residues. Trimming removed 7 bases at V and 14 bases at J, with 21 bases between. The germline CDR1 and CDR2 sequences are MNHNS and SASEGT.

A word on this clonotype: A single base separates this from a much larger clone, so it may be a read error. In nucleotides, the CDR3 is TGTGCCAGCAGTTTTTCACCCACTTTCGCAGCTAATGAAAAACTGTTTTTT. Its protein is CASSFSPTFAANEKLFF. The chain recombines TRBV12-3 or TRBV12-4 with TRBJ1-4, with D unclear. This CDR3 contains 17 residues. The germline V and J ends were trimmed by 3 bases and 3 bases, with 17 bases remaining between them.

The chain joins TRBV11-3 to TRBJ2-1, with 12 bases lining up with TRBD2. The CDR3 is made up of 14 amino acids. The germline V gene has CDR1 SGHNT and CDR2 YENEEA. V gave up 3 bases and J gave up 10 bases; unmatched junction bases: 4. The CDR3, as DNA: TGTGCCAGCAGCTTCAGGACTAGCGGGGCAGAGCAGTTCTTC. This gives the protein CASSFRTSGAEQFF.

As for this clonotype: A much bigger clone sits one base away, suggesting this may be a read error. V and J are TRBV11-2 and TRBJ2-1; D might be TRBD1 or TRBD2, each matching 5 bases. The CDR3 extends over 17 amino acids. Per germline, CDR1 SGHAT and CDR2 FQNNGV. For the CDR3, the DNA is TGTGTCAGCAGCTTCCTTGGGGCTGGCGGAGGATACAATGAGCAGTTCTTC. Amino acids: CVSSFLGAGGGYNEQFF.

The rearrangement uses TRBV11-3 and TRBJ2-7, with 7 bases aligning to TRBD1. The junction had 15 bases not matched to a gene; V was cut back by 7 bases and J by 6 bases. The germline V gene has CDR1 SGHNT and CDR2 YENEEA. CDR3 length: 15 residues. CDR3 loop: CASTLGTVGSLEQYF. The CDR3 nucleotides read TGTGCCAGCACCCTAGGGACAGTGGGCTCCCTCGAGCAGTACTTC.

This clonotype has more than one count but fewer than ten. The chain combines TRBV6-2 or TRBV6-3 with TRBJ2-7, with TRBD1 as a possible D gene (6 bases). Germline V gene lookup returns CDR1 MNHEY and CDR2 SVGEGT. This CDR3 spans 15 amino acids. The V and J ends lost 10 bases and 0 bases respectively, with 19 bases between them. The CDR3 reads CANSTGQPSSYEQYF. Here the CDR3 DNA reads TGTGCCAATAGTACCGGACAGCCCAGCTCCTACGAGCAGTACTTC.

This clonotype was picked up a small number of times. The missing conserved phenylalanine or tryptophan at the end of this CDR3 makes a read error likely. CDR3 amino acids: CSADQGAQKGGYTS. The CDR3 DNA follows: TGCAGCGCCGATCAGGGTGCTCAGAAGGGCGGCTACACCTCC. The chain carries TRBV29-1 and TRBJ1-2; a weak D match, TRBD1 (5 bases). The CDR3 has 14 amino acids. The V and J ends lost 7 bases and 8 bases respectively, with 23 bases between them. Germline V CDR1 and CDR2: SQVTM, ANQGSEA.

Concerning this clonotype itself: One end of the junction is discordant with germline, which a read error may explain. This CDR3 reads CSVASSLWANIQYF. CDR3 DNA sequence: TGCAGCGTAGCGAGCTCCCTCTGGGCAAACATTCAGTATTTC. The rearrangement uses TRBV29-1 and TRBJ2-4; D not resolved. In germline, CDR1 is SQVTM, CDR2 ANQGSEA. The CDR3 runs 14 residues.

Comment on this clonotype: Mismatch with germline at one junction end may stem from a read error. V gene TRBV11-2 combines with J gene TRBJ2-2; D perhaps matches TRBD2 (5 bases). Looked up from germline, CDR1 is SGHAT and CDR2 is FQNNGV. This CDR3 spans 13 amino acids. For the CDR3, the DNA is TGTACCAGCAGCTTAGAGGCTAACGGGGAGATGTTTTTT. Translating it yields CTSSLEANGEMFF.

This clonotype was counted at least ten times. The chain links TRBV24-1 to TRBJ1-2; possible D gene TRBD1, 6 bases. Germline CDR1 is KGHDR and CDR2 is SFDVKD. There are 14 residues in the CDR3. Trimming stripped 4 bases from V and 3 bases from J, with 11 bases between. CDR3: CATSESDRYYGYTF. In DNA form, the CDR3 reads TGTGCCACCAGTGAATCCGACAGGTACTATGGCTACACCTTC.

In its sample, this clonotype was seen many times. V usage is TRBV29-1 and J usage is TRBJ1-1; D perhaps matches TRBD1 (5 bases). Deletions cut 8 bases from V and 0 bases from J, with 19 bases between. CDR3 length: 15 residues. Germline V gene sequence: CDR1 SQVTM, CDR2 ANQGSEA. CDR3 DNA sequence: TGCAGCTCCTATTACTCCGGGACGATGAACACTGAAGCTTTCTTT. This translates into CSSYYSGTMNTEAFF.

This clonotype was seen only once. As the CDR3 is not closed by the conserved phenylalanine or tryptophan, this likely results from a read error. The V call is TRBV11-3, the J call TRBJ2-1; 9 bases are shared with TRBD1. This CDR3 is built from 14 residues. V dropped 8 bases and J dropped 10; count of bases not matched to a gene: 12. Germline values: CDR1 SGHNT, CDR2 YENEEA. CDR3 sequence reads: CASGVRDRVYEQFI. The CDR3 DNA is TGTGCCAGCGGTGTTCGGGACAGGGTATACGAGCAGTTCATC.

This chain connects TRBV20-1 to TRBJ2-7; 7 positions agree with TRBD1. Germline V gene data show CDR1 as DFQATT and CDR2 as SNEGSKA (reference sequence). This CDR3 is built from 14 residues. The V gene end was trimmed by 5 bases and the J gene end by 0 bases; junction bases not matched to a gene: 7. The CDR3 DNA is TGCAGTGCTTGGAACTGGGACAGCTCCTACGAGCAGTACTTC. Its translation: CSAWNWDSSYEQYF.

In its sample, this clonotype was seen many times. This may be a read error, as it is one base from a much larger clone. This rearrangement joins TRBV29-1 to TRBJ1-4; D possibly corresponds to TRBD1 (5 bases). Germline V gives CDR1 SQVTM, CDR2 ANQGSEA. The CDR3 has 13 amino acids. CDR3 sequence reads: CSVAGTPGEKLSF. As DNA, the CDR3 is TGCAGCGTTGCCGGGACCCCGGGTGAAAAACTGTCTTTT.

In DNA, the CDR3 is TGCGCCAGCAAAGGGGGTGGGGGACGGTACAATGTCCAGTTCTTC. This gives the protein CASKGGGGRYNVQFF. The chain recombines TRBV4-1 with TRBJ2-1; maybe TRBD1 (6 bases). Trimming took 7 bases from V and 13 from J, leaving 26 bases between them. In germline, CDR1 is MGHRA, CDR2 YSYEKL. This CDR3 is built from 15 residues.

With regard to this clonotype: A junction end diverges from the germline sequence, so it may reflect a read error. The chain recombines TRBV6-1 with TRBJ1-5; no clear D gene. The germline V gene encodes CDR1 MNHNS and CDR2 SASEGT. This CDR3 is built from 12 residues. The CDR3 reads CGSSVDWDLQHF. The DNA of the CDR3 is TGTGGCAGCAGTGTAGACTGGGATCTCCAGCATTTT.

Note on this clonotype: A read error is possible here, since a much larger clone lies one base away. The chain employs TRBV21-1 and TRBJ2-7. TRBV21-1 is marked as a pseudogene. CDR3 length equals 16 residues. CDR3 DNA sequence: TGTGCCAGCAGCAATCGGCCTTTTGATGGCTCCTACGAGCAGTACTTC. It yields the protein CASSNRPFDGSYEQYF.

In the case of this clonotype: Germline is not matched at one junction end, which may reflect a read error. The chain couples TRBV5-6 to TRBJ2-5, with 11 bases identical to TRBD2. CDR1 is SGHDT, CDR2 YYEEEE, per germline. The CDR3 has 16 residues. The CDR3: CANSLNIGLAGETQYF. Written as DNA, the CDR3 is TGTGCCAACAGCTTGAATATCGGACTAGCGGGAGAGACCCAGTACTTC.

The sample holds many counts of this clonotype. The V gene is TRBV12-3 or TRBV12-4, the J gene TRBJ1-1; TRBD1 aligns across 8 bases. This CDR3 region has 16 residues. Losses at the gene ends were 5 bases for V and 1 base for J; bases not matched to a gene: 9. The CDR3 coding sequence is TGTGCCAGCAGTGCAGGAACCGGACAGGGGAACACTGAAGCTTTCTTT. The encoded protein is CASSAGTGQGNTEAFF.

Remarks on this clonotype: One junction end disagrees with the germline gene, perhaps due to a read error. V gene TRBV7-9 combines with J gene TRBJ2-5, with 15 bases aligning to TRBD2. Germline CDR1 is SEHNR and CDR2 is FQNEAQ (reference sequence). The CDR3 has 20 residues. The CDR3 loop reads CASSSGRTSGRAELQETQHF. CDR3 nucleotide sequence: TGTGCCAGCAGCTCAGGACGGACTAGCGGGAGGGCCGAACTACAAGAGACCCAGCACTTC.

This clonotype was detected only once. A much more abundant neighbour one base away suggests this may be a read error. The genes are TRBV5-8 and TRBJ2-1; perhaps D is TRBD1 or TRBD2 (6 bases each). The CDR3 loop spans 16 amino acids. Germline V lookup: CDR1 SGHTS, CDR2 YDEGEE. V lost 3 bases and J lost 3, with 16 bases in between. CDR3 protein: CASSSEGDTYYNEQFF. The DNA for the CDR3 is TGTGCCAGCAGCTCGGAGGGGGACACCTACTACAATGAGCAGTTCTTC.

CDR3 coding DNA: TGTGCCAGCAGTTTTACCCCGGGACTAGCGCTCTCCGTCGGGGAGCTGTTTTTT. Translating it yields CASSFTPGLALSVGELFF. The genes are TRBV13 and TRBJ2-2; 10 bases align to TRBD2. Trimming at V came to 6 bases and at J to 7 bases, leaving 17 bases not matched to a gene. The length of the CDR3 is 18 residues. Germline lookup yields CDR1 PRHDT and CDR2 FYEKMQ (reference sequence).

This clonotype was seen repeatedly, ten times or more. This chain joins TRBV30 and TRBJ2-1; D might be TRBD2 (5 bases). From germline, CDR1 is GTSNPN and CDR2 SVGIG (reference sequence). V lost 0 bases and J 9 bases, leaving 15 bases between the germline ends. This CDR3 has 14 residues. CDR3 protein: CAWSVNMRAGEQFF. The CDR3 DNA follows: TGTGCCTGGAGTGTAAATATGAGGGCTGGTGAGCAGTTCTTC. The whole variable domain, filled in from reference TRBV30 and TRBJ2-1, reads SQTIHQWPATLVQPVGSPLSLECTVEGTSNPNLYWYRQAAGRGLQLLFYSVGIGQISSEVPQNLSASRPQDRQFILSSKKLLLSDSGFYLCAWSVNMRAGEQFFGPGTRLTVL.

This clonotype was detected many times. V usage is TRBV4-2 and J usage is TRBJ2-4; 11 nucleotides line up with TRBD2. The germline V gene has CDR1 LGHNA and CDR2 YNFKEQ. The CDR3 extends over 19 amino acids. Trimming cost V 0 bases and J 2 bases; bases outside gene matches: 9. The CDR3 DNA reads TGTGCCAGCAGCCAAGAGGCCCGACTAGCGGGATGGTCCAAAAACATTCAGTACTTC. Its protein is CASSQEARLAGWSKNIQYF.

In regard to this clonotype: This may arise from a read error, as a much more abundant clone is one base away. This sequence joins TRBV7-9 and TRBJ2-3; D is possibly TRBD1 (6 bases). The CDR3 totals 15 residues. CDR1 is SEHNR and CDR2 is FQNEAQ in the germline V gene (reference sequence). Trimming stripped 3 bases from V and 3 bases from J, with 13 bases between. The CDR3 bases are TGTGCCAGCAGCTTTGGACAGAGTGGAACAGATACGCAGTATTTT. Protein product: CASSFGQSGTDTQYF.

This clonotype was picked up a small number of times. It may be a read error: a sequence one base away is much more abundant. The CDR3 loop reads CTSRTEGSYSNQPQHF. The CDR3 DNA follows: TGTACCAGCAGAACCGAGGGCAGCTATAGCAATCAGCCCCAGCATTTT. The rearrangement joins TRBV6-1 to TRBJ1-5, with D unresolved. The germline V gene has CDR1 MNHNS and CDR2 SASEGT. CDR3 length: 16 amino acids.

This clonotype was detected only a few times. The chain links TRBV12-3 or TRBV12-4 to TRBJ2-1; D possibly corresponds to TRBD2 (7 bases). This CDR3 has 16 residues. V lost 5 bases and J 5 bases, leaving 19 bases between the germline ends. CDR3 amino acids: CASSKVVGGGDNEQFF. The CDR3 DNA is TGTGCCAGCAGTAAAGTTGTGGGGGGGGGCGACAATGAGCAGTTCTTC.